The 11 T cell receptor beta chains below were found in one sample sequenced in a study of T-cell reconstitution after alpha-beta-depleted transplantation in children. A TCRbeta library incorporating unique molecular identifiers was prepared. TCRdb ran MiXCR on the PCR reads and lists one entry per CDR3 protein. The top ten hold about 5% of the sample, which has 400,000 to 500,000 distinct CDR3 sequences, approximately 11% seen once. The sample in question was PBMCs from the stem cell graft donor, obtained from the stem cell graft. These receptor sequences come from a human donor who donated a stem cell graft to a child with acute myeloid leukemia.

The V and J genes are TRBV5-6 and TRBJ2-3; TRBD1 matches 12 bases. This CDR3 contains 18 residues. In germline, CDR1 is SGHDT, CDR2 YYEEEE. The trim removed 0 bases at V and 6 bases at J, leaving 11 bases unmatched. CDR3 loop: CASSLAIGGDRGHDTQYF. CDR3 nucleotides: TGTGCCAGCAGCTTGGCTATAGGGGGGGACAGGGGGCACGATACGCAGTATTTT.

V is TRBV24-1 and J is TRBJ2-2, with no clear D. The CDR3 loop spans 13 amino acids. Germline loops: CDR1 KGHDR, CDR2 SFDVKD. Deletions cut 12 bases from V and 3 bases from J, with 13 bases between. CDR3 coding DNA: TGTGCCCCAGCCGGGTCCTACACCGGGGAGCTGTTTTTT. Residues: CAPAGSYTGELFF.

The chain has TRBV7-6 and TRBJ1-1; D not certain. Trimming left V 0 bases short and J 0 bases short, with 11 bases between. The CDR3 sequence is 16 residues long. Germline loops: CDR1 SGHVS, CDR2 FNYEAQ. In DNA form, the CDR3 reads TGTGCCAGCAGCTTAGCCTCCGGGATTATGAACACTGAAGCTTTCTTT. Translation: CASSLASGIMNTEAFF. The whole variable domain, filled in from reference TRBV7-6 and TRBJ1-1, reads GAGVSQSPRYKVTKRGQDVALRCDPISGHVSLYWYRQALGQGPEFLTYFNYEAQQDKSGLPNDRFSAERPEGSISTLTIQRTEQRDSAMYRCASSLASGIMNTEAFFGQGTRLTVV.

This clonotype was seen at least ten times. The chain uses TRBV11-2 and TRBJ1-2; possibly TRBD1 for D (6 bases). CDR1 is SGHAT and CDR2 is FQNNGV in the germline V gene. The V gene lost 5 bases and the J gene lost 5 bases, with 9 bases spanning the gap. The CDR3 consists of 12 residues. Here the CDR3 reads CASSKDSYGYTF. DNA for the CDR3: TGTGCCAGCAGCAAGGACAGTTATGGCTACACCTTC.

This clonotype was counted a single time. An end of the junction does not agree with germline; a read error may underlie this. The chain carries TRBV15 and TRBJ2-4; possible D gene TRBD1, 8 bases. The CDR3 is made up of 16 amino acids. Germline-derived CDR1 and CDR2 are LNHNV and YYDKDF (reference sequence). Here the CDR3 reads CATSSYRGGAKTIQYF. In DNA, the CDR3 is TGTGCCACCAGCAGTTACAGGGGGGGAGCCAAAACCATTCAGTACTTC.

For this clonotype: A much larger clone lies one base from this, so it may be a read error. The CDR3 bases are TGTGCCATCAGCAGCGGGGGGGCCTCCTCCTACAATGAGCAGTTCTTC. This sequence encodes CAISSGGASSYNEQFF. V is TRBV13 and J is TRBJ2-1; 10 nucleotides match TRBD2. CDR3 length equals 16 residues. Germline CDR1 is PRHDT and CDR2 is FYEKMQ (reference sequence).

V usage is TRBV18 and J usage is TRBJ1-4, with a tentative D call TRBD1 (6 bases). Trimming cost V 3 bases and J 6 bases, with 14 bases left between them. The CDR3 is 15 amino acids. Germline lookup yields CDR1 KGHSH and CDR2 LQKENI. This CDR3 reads CASSPRAGADEKLFF. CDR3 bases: TGTGCCAGCTCACCTCGGGCGGGGGCGGATGAAAAACTGTTTTTT.

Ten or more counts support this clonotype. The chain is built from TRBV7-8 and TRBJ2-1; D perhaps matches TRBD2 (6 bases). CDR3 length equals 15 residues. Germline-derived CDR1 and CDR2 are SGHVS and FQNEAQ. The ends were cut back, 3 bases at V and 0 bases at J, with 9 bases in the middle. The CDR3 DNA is TGTGCCAGCAGCTTTGGGGGGAGCTCCTACAATGAGCAGTTCTTC. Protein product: CASSFGGSSYNEQFF.

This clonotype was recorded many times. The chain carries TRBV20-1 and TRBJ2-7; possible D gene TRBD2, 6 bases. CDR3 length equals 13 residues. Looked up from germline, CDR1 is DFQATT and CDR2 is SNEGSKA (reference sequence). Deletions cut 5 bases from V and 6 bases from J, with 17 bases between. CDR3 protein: CSASIGRVAEQYF. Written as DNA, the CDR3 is TGCAGTGCTTCGATCGGGAGAGTGGCCGAGCAGTACTTC.

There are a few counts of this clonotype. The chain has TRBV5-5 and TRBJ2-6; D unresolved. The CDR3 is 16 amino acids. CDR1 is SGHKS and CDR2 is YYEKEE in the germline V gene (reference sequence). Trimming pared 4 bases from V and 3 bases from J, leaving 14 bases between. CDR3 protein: CASSPWVRVGANVLTF. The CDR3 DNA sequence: TGTGCCAGCAGCCCTTGGGTACGGGTTGGGGCCAACGTCCTGACTTTC.

DNA of the CDR3: TGTGCCAGCGGTCAGGGGTTTAACACTGAAGCTTTCTTT. Translating it yields CASGQGFNTEAFF. This chain links TRBV7-8 with TRBJ1-1; the D gene is possibly TRBD1 (6 bases). The CDR3 sequence is 13 residues long. Looked up from germline, CDR1 is SGHVS and CDR2 is FQNEAQ. Deletions cut 8 bases from V and 2 bases from J, with 12 bases between.